One and the same sample provided the 2 T cell receptor beta chains below, sequenced in a study of T-cell reconstitution after alpha-beta-depleted transplantation in children. A TCRbeta library incorporating unique molecular identifiers was prepared. Using its own MiXCR run on the PCR reads, TCRdb lists one record per CDR3 protein. The sample has 200,000 to 250,000 distinct CDR3 sequences; 8% to 10% are singletons. Source: PBMCs from the stem cell graft donor, taken from the stem cell graft. The source of these receptors is a human donor who donated a stem cell graft to a child with acute lymphoblastic leukemia.

V gene TRBV24-1 combines with J gene TRBJ2-3; 8 positions agree with TRBD2. V was pared by 5 bases and J by 2 bases, with 11 bases of the junction left unmatched. The CDR3 spans 17 residues. Germline loops: CDR1 KGHDR, CDR2 SFDVKD. This CDR3 is CATSGTGEAGATDTQYF. Written as DNA, the CDR3 is TGTGCCACCAGTGGGACGGGGGAAGCGGGGGCCACAGATACGCAGTATTTT.

Many counts were recorded for this clonotype. J is TRBJ2-3 and V is TRBV11-2; 13 nucleotides agree with TRBD2. The CDR3 consists of 17 residues. Germline CDR1 is SGHAT and CDR2 is FQNNGV. V gave up 5 bases and J gave up 4 bases; unmatched junction bases: 9. The CDR3 nucleotides read TGTGCCAGCAGCCTTTCGCGACTAGCGGGGGGCGCAGATACGCAGTATTTT. This encodes CASSLSRLAGGADTQYF.